This TCR beta chain was found in a study of blood T cell repertoires in COVID-19. The data were produced by immunoSEQ multiplex PCR, yet TCRdb's version contains in-frame clones alone and is incomplete. This table holds 56,000 or so clones, 75% to 95% found once. The clonotype originates from a man aged 45-60 years with active COVID-19. The sequencing sample was made of peripheral blood.

CDR3 in DNA: TGTGCCAGCAGTTTAGCGGGAGGGCAGGAGCAGTACTTC. This encodes CASSLAGGQEQYF. The chain employs TRBV6-2 or TRBV6-3 and TRBJ2-7; 11 nucleotides match TRBD2. The CDR3 is made up of 13 amino acids. From germline, CDR1 is MNHEY and CDR2 SVGEGT. V dropped 4 bases and J dropped 7; count of bases not matched to a gene: 3.